This is a list of T cell receptor beta chains from one sample in a study of blood T cell repertoires in COVID-19. Method: immunoSEQ multiplex PCR; TCRdb's copy keeps in-frame clones and lacks some. Here the sample spans some 270,000 clones, roughly 86% being singletons. Sequencing used PBMCs or T cells enriched from blood (not recorded which). These receptor sequences come from a woman aged 60-75 years who had recovered from COVID-19. CDR3s include the opening cysteine and the closing phenylalanine or tryptophan.

j_call v_call cdr3_aa
TRBJ2-3 TRBV5-1 CASSLLTGGEDTQYF
TRBJ1-2 TRBV27 CASSPRAFYGYTF
TRBJ1-1 TRBV5-4 CASSLAGGATEAFF
TRBJ1-6 TRBV30 CAWTSEVFNSPLHF
TRBJ1-3 TRBV18 CASSPVGGPRLPGNTIYF
TRBJ2-1 TRBV5-1 CASETGTAVNEQFF
TRBJ2-7 TRBV7-8 CASSHRGTYEQYF
TRBJ1-2 TRBV27 CASSFVAGGRYGYTF
TRBJ2-4 TRBV5-1 CASSPHRGPKNIQYF
TRBJ1-1 TRBV5-4 CASTRGTLDTEAFF
TRBJ2-3 TRBV9 CASSVAGGTSTDTQYF
TRBJ1-5 TRBV10-3 CAISVQGNQPQHF
TRBJ1-3 TRBV19 CASSPGPKNTIYF
TRBJ2-5 TRBV5-1 CASSSHRQGGRQTQYF
TRBJ2-1 TRBV15 CATSRGDNNEQFF
TRBJ2-7 TRBV13 CASSLDRDRGYEQYF
TRBJ1-2 TRBV3-1/TRBV3-2 CASSQDPGQGLLGYTF
TRBJ2-7 TRBV6-5 CASSSRQASSYEQYF
TRBJ1-1 TRBV30 CACPGTGDLNTEAFF
TRBJ2-3 TRBV5-1 CASSLTGLGTDTQYF
TRBJ1-1 TRBV19 CASSLSRTGTEAFF
TRBJ2-1 TRBV7-6 CASSQDFGSYNEQFF
TRBJ2-7 TRBV7-6 CASSLRGGHEQYF
TRBJ1-1 TRBV3-1/TRBV3-2 CASSPRQGNTEAFF
TRBJ1-4 TRBV2 CASTRNDEKLFF
TRBJ1-1 TRBV5-1 CASSLPRTDRNTEAFF
TRBJ1-6 TRBV6-5 CASSAGQGDSPLHF
TRBJ1-4 TRBV28 CASSSTTHRAANEKLFF
TRBJ1-2 TRBV5-1 CASTLDRVRGYTF
TRBJ2-5 TRBV6-5 CASRLAGVETQYF
TRBJ1-4 TRBV28 CASSRQKNEKLFF
TRBJ2-5 TRBV3-1/TRBV3-2 CASSLPGGQETQYF
TRBJ2-7 TRBV27 CASSLSGSSYEQYF
TRBJ2-4 TRBV9 CASSDETSGLAKNIQYF
TRBJ2-3 TRBV6-2/TRBV6-3 CASSYFRTDTQYF
TRBJ1-4 TRBV28 CASSLPLRGNEKLFF
TRBJ1-4 TRBV7-9 CASSRPTVYEKLFF
TRBJ2-7 TRBV19 CASSPPIAGDSYEQYF
TRBJ2-1 TRBV5-4 CASSLASGGSYNEQFF
TRBJ1-1 TRBV30 CAWSADVGEAFF
TRBJ2-7 TRBV6-1 CASSERAGGYYEQYF
TRBJ1-1 TRBV28 CASSYRTRGDTEAFF
TRBJ1-1 TRBV6-5 CASTFRRGTNTEAFF
TRBJ2-7 TRBV11-2 CASSLAGAIYEQYF